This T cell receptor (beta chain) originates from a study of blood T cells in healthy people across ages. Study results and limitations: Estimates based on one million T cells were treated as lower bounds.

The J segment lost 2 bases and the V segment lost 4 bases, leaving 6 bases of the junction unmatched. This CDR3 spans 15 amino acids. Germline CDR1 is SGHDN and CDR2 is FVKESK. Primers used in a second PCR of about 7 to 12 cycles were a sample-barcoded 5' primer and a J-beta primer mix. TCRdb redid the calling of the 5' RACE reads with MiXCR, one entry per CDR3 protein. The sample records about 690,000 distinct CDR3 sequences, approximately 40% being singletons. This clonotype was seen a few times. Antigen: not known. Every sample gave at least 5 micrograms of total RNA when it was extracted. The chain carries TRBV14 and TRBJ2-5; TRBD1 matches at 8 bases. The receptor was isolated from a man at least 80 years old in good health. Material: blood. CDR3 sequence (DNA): TGTGCCAGCAGCCGCACGACAGGGGCGCAAGAGACCCAGTACTTC. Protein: CASSRTTGAQETQYF.